This passage covers 9 T cell receptor beta chains from one sample sequenced in a study of graft-versus-host responses after intestinal transplantation. Responders (roughly 200,000, CFSE-labeled) were co-plated with roughly 200,000 irradiated, violet-dye-labeled stimulators. Measured with immunoSEQ multiplex PCR; TCRdb has only the in-frame clones, and not every one. This table holds roughly 17,000 clones, 38% found once. Material: alloreactive CD8+ T cells from a mixed lymphocyte reaction culture, obtained before intestinal transplant. The subset is: CFSE-low proliferating T cells sorted from approximately six-day pre-transplant mixed lymphocyte reaction (GvH or HvG direction). These receptors came from a human patient who received an intestinal transplant.

The chain employs TRBV27 and TRBJ2-1, with 10 positions matching TRBD2. Germline CDR1 MNHEY, CDR2 SMNVEV (reference sequence). The V segment lost 3 bases and the J segment 5 bases; nucleotides outside the gene matches: 4. CDR3 length equals 15 residues. The CDR3 sequence: CASSFLAGVNNEQFF. The CDR3 DNA follows: TGTGCCAGCAGTTTTCTAGCGGGGGTCAACAATGAGCAGTTCTTC.

This chain connects TRBV4-3 to TRBJ2-5, with TRBD1 matching over 8 bases. The CDR3 contains 15 residues. Germline CDR1 reads LGHNA; CDR2 reads YSLEER. J lost 6 bases, V lost 4 bases, and 10 bases had no gene match. The CDR3 loop reads CASSPEPGQEQTQYF. The DNA for the CDR3 is TGCGCCAGCAGCCCCGAGCCGGGACAGGAGCAGACCCAGTACTTC.

V usage is TRBV5-1 and J usage is TRBJ1-5; no definite D call. Germline V gene sequence: CDR1 SGHRS, CDR2 YFSETQ. V dropped 0 bases and J dropped 6 bases, with 7 bases sitting between them. The CDR3 spans 13 residues. The DNA of the CDR3 is TGCGCCAGCAGCTTGGGAGGCGGTCAGCCCCAGCATTTT. Protein: CASSLGGGQPQHF. The entire variable domain, with the rest obtained from reference TRBV5-1 and TRBJ1-5, is as follows: KAGVTQTPRYLIKTRGQQVTLSCSPISGHRSVSWYQQTPGQGLQFLFEYFSETQRNKGNFPGRFSGRQFSNSRSEMNVSTLELGDSALYLCASSLGGGQPQHFGDGTRLSIL.

The gene calls are TRBV7-8 and TRBJ2-2; 13 nucleotides line up with TRBD2. Germline CDR1 SGHVS, CDR2 FQNEAQ. The CDR3 is made up of 20 amino acids. V lost 4 bases, J lost 3 bases, and 14 bases stayed unmatched. The CDR3, as DNA: TGTGCCAGCAGCTCCTGGGCCGGGACTAGCGGGATTATGGACACCGGGGAGCTGTTTTTT. It specifies CASSSWAGTSGIMDTGELFF.

V gene TRBV7-3 combines with J gene TRBJ2-5; TRBD2 might be the D (6 bases). Per the germline V gene, CDR1 is SGHTA and CDR2 is FQGTGA. This CDR3 is 15 amino acids long. The ends were cut back, 5 bases at V and 4 bases at J, with 17 bases in the middle. CDR3 region: CASSPNGGGRETQYF. The CDR3 DNA reads TGTGCCAGCAGCCCAAACGGGGGAGGTCGAGAGACCCAGTACTTC.

This clone was counted between two and nine times. It is unclear where the CDR3 begins or ends on the DNA, so no DNA is shown, and the CDR3 is as TCRdb lists it. This chain connects TRBV11-2 to TRBJ2-7; whether TRBD2, the table's D call, matches the DNA was not checked. With termini counted, the CDR3 has 15 amino acids. In germline, CDR1 is SGHAT, CDR2 FQNNGV. CDR3 amino acids: CASSFGAGSSYEQYF.

The chain combines TRBV12-5 with TRBJ2-5; D gene ambiguous. The V gene lost 4 bases and the J gene lost 7 bases, with 13 bases spanning the gap. Looked up from germline, CDR1 is LGHNT and CDR2 is FRNRAP. This CDR3 has 13 residues. DNA for the CDR3: TGTGCTAGTGGTTCCCCCCGGTTCGGGACCCAGTACTTC. Amino acids: CASGSPRFGTQYF.

This chain uses TRBV9 with TRBJ2-1, with a tentative D call TRBD2 (5 bases). Trimming took 4 bases from V and 6 from J, leaving 17 bases between them. CDR1 SGDLS and CDR2 YYNGEE come from the germline V gene. The CDR3 runs 15 residues. The CDR3 protein is CASSKSSRHANEQFF. Here the CDR3 DNA reads TGTGCCAGCAGCAAATCTAGCCGACATGCCAATGAGCAGTTCTTC.

This clone is medium-sized (0.01 to 0.1%) by share. The genes are TRBV7-9 and TRBJ2-1; D is uncertain. V was pared by 6 bases and J by 8 bases, with 14 bases between. The CDR3 covers 13 residues. In germline, CDR1 is SEHNR, CDR2 FQNEAQ (reference sequence). The CDR3 loop is CASRPDPWDEQFF. Written as DNA, the CDR3 is TGTGCCAGCAGGCCAGACCCGTGGGATGAGCAGTTCTTC.